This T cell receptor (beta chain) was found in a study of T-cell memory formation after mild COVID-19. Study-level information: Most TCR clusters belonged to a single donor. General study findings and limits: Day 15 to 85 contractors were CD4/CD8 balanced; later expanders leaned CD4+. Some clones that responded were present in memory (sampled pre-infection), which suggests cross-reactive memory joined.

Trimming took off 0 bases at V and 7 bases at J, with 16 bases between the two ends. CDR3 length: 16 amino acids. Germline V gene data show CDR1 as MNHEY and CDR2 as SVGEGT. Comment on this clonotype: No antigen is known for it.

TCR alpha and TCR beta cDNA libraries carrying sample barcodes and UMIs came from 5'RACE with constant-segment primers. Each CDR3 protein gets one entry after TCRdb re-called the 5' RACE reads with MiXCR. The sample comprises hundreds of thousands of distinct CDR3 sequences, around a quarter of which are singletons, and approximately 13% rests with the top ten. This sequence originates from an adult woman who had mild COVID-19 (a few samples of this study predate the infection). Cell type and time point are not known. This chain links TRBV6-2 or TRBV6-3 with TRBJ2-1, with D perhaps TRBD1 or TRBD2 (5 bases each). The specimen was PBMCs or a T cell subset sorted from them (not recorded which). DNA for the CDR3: TGTGCCAGCAGTTACTCTTATGGGGGAGCTAGAAATGAGCAGTTCTTC. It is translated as CASSYSYGGARNEQFF.